A selection of T cell receptor beta chains follows, all from one sample in a study of blood T cell repertoires in COVID-19. TCRdb's copy holds only in-frame clones and misses some; the assay was immunoSEQ multiplex PCR. Here the sample spans about 140,000 clones, 75% to 90% being singletons. The specimen was PBMCs or T cells enriched from blood (not recorded which). The receptors originated from a man aged 50 to 59 in a cohort exposed to, infected with or recovered from COVID-19 (not recorded which). Both conserved end residues are part of each CDR3. The order of the fields is J gene, clone size, V gene, CDR3 protein. Expanded clones are given a class, and other clones once, few, many or no size at all.

j_gene: TRBJ1-1; abundance: -; v_gene: TRBV30; CDR3aa: CAWSSDTEAFF
j_gene: TRBJ2-5; abundance: -; v_gene: TRBV4-1; CDR3aa: CASSQVGGWVQETQYF
j_gene: TRBJ2-2; abundance: -; v_gene: TRBV30; CDR3aa: CAWGYGGELFF
j_gene: TRBJ1-1; abundance: -; v_gene: TRBV7-6; CDR3aa: CASSFGTGVTEAFF
j_gene: TRBJ2-3; abundance: -; v_gene: TRBV5-6; CDR3aa: CASSLAQYPGLGLDTQYF
j_gene: TRBJ1-2; abundance: -; v_gene: TRBV7-2; CDR3aa: CASSLLGRYGYTF
j_gene: TRBJ1-6; abundance: -; v_gene: TRBV6-5; CDR3aa: CASQQGPPLHF
j_gene: TRBJ2-2; abundance: -; v_gene: TRBV5-6; CDR3aa: CASSSPGLAVTGELFF
j_gene: TRBJ1-2; abundance: once; v_gene: TRBV27; CDR3aa: CASSPRGGVYGYTF
j_gene: TRBJ2-7; abundance: -; v_gene: TRBV7-9; CDR3aa: CASSPRTGNIYEQYF
j_gene: TRBJ2-2; abundance: -; v_gene: TRBV11-3; CDR3aa: CASSFRNTGELFF